The 6 T cell receptor beta chains in this list originate from one sample, sequenced in a study of neoadjuvant anti-PD-1 for oral cavity cancer. Time point described: after neoadjuvant nivolumab, at surgical resection. The assay was immunoSEQ multiplex PCR, and TCRdb's table has in-frame clones only and misses some. The table lists roughly 15,000 clones, under 85% of them singletons. Specimen: PBMCs, collected after nivolumab (anti-PD-1) treatment. Source of these receptors: a person between 35 and 79 years old with oral cavity squamous cell carcinoma.

The rearrangement links TRBV7-2 to TRBJ2-1, with D unclear. The V gene lost 1 base and the J gene lost 7 bases, with 8 bases spanning the gap. Germline V CDR1 and CDR2: SGHTA, FQGNSA. This CDR3 region has 13 residues. CDR3 sequence reads: CASSLEWGNEQFF. CDR3 DNA sequence: TGTGCCAGCAGCTTAGAGTGGGGTAATGAGCAGTTCTTC.

The chain carries TRBV2 and TRBJ2-2; D possibly uses TRBD1 or TRBD2 (5 bases each). Per germline, CDR1 SNHLY and CDR2 FYNNEI. V lost 8 bases and J 1 base, leaving 11 bases between the germline ends. The length of the CDR3 is 14 residues. CDR3 residues: CASLKRGNTGELFF. DNA of the CDR3: TGTGCCAGCCTCAAGAGGGGGAACACCGGGGAGCTGTTTTTT.

J is TRBJ1-2 and V is TRBV6-1; D is perhaps TRBD1 (6 bases). The CDR3 has 13 residues. The germline gives CDR1 MNHNS, CDR2 SASEGT. V was clipped by 8 bases and J by 9 bases, with 19 bases between them. The CDR3 sequence is CASQRDNQWSYTF. DNA of the CDR3: TGTGCCAGCCAACGGGACAACCAATGGAGCTACACCTTC.

The V gene is TRBV7-8, the J gene TRBJ2-7; 7 nucleotides match TRBD2. The CDR3 contains 16 residues. Germline V lookup: CDR1 SGHVS, CDR2 FQNEAQ. V lost 3 bases, J lost 4 bases, and 12 bases stayed unmatched. CDR3 loop: CASSFLTPTSWYEQYF. The CDR3, as DNA: TGTGCCAGCAGCTTTTTAACTCCGACTAGCTGGTACGAGCAGTACTTC.

V gene TRBV30 combines with J gene TRBJ2-1, with a tentative D call TRBD1 (6 bases). V lost 0 bases and J 1 base, leaving 13 bases between the germline ends. Germline CDR1 and CDR2: GTSNPN and SVGIG (reference sequence). The CDR3 loop spans 16 amino acids. Written as DNA, the CDR3 is TGTGCCTGGAGTGTAATCGGGACAATGTCCTACAATGAGCAGTTCTTC. This gives the protein CAWSVIGTMSYNEQFF.

The CDR3 sequence is CASSPTGVANYGYTF. CDR3 in DNA: TGTGCCAGCTCACCAACAGGGGTAGCTAACTATGGCTACACCTTC. The genes are TRBV18 and TRBJ1-2; 7 positions agree with TRBD1. In germline, CDR1 is KGHSH, CDR2 LQKENI. With 2 bases clipped from V and 0 bases from J, the junction kept 3 bases outside the gene matches. This CDR3 has 15 residues. The full variable domain, in which reference TRBV18 and TRBJ1-2 provide the parts outside the CDR3, is NAGVMQNPRHLVRRRGQEARLRCSPMKGHSHVYWYRQLPEEGLKFMVYLQKENIIDESGMPKERFSAEFPKEGPSILRIQQVVRGDSAAYFCASSPTGVANYGYTFGSGTRLTVV.